What follows are 17 T cell receptor beta chains derived from one specimen sequenced in a study of blood T cell repertoires in COVID-19. Some clones are missing from TCRdb's copy, which holds only in-frame ones; the method was immunoSEQ multiplex PCR. This table holds 250,000 to 350,000 clones, approximately 83% found once. The specimen sequenced was peripheral blood. The receptors were gathered from a woman in her thirties who had recovered from COVID-19.

This sequence joins TRBV30 and TRBJ2-3; 8 nucleotides line up with TRBD1. Germline V gene lookup returns CDR1 GTSNPN and CDR2 SVGIG (reference sequence). The V segment lost 4 bases and the J segment 2 bases; nucleotides outside the gene matches: 17. The CDR3 is made up of 18 amino acids. The CDR3 region has the DNA TGTGCCTGGACTTACGACAGGGGAGAAAGGTGGGACACAGATACGCAGTATTTT. This codes for CAWTYDRGERWDTDTQYF. The whole variable domain, filled in from reference TRBV30 and TRBJ2-3, reads SQTIHQWPATLVQPVGSPLSLECTVEGTSNPNLYWYRQAAGRGLQLLFYSVGIGQISSEVPQNLSASRPQDRQFILSSKKLLLSDSGFYLCAWTYDRGERWDTDTQYFGPGTRLTVL.

The rearrangement uses TRBV10-3 and TRBJ2-7, with 11 nucleotides matching TRBD1. CDR1 and CDR2 (germline): ENHRY, SYGVKD. CDR3 length: 15 amino acids. With 6 bases clipped from V and 3 bases from J, the junction kept 7 bases outside the gene matches. The CDR3 here is CAIRRPGTGGYEQYF. DNA of the CDR3: TGTGCCATCAGGAGGCCCGGGACAGGGGGCTACGAGCAGTACTTC.

The chain has TRBV2 and TRBJ2-5; perhaps TRBD1 as D (6 bases). Trimming stripped 8 bases from V and 5 bases from J, with 12 bases between. Germline assignment: CDR1 SNHLY and CDR2 FYNNEI. The CDR3 length is 12 residues. CDR3 DNA sequence: TGTGCCAGCTCACAGGGCGGGGAGACCCAGTACTTC. Protein product: CASSQGGETQYF.

This sequence joins TRBV5-1 and TRBJ1-2, with TRBD1 matching over 8 bases. CDR1 is SGHRS and CDR2 is YFSETQ in the germline V gene. CDR3 length equals 14 residues. The V gene end was trimmed by 3 bases and the J gene end by 2 bases; junction bases not matched to a gene: 3. This CDR3 is CASSSTGENYGYTF. DNA of the CDR3: TGCGCCAGCAGCTCGACAGGGGAAAACTATGGCTACACCTTC.

This clone was recorded only once. The rearrangement links TRBV5-8 to TRBJ1-2; D may be TRBD1 (6 bases). Trimming stripped 5 bases from V and 6 bases from J, with 14 bases between. The length of the CDR3 is 13 residues. Germline values: CDR1 SGHTS, CDR2 YDEGEE. The CDR3 sequence is CASRQGTPNGYTF. In nucleotides, the CDR3 is TGTGCCAGCAGGCAGGGGACGCCGAATGGCTACACCTTC.

The chain combines TRBV7-2 with TRBJ2-1, with D tentatively TRBD1 (6 bases). The CDR3 is 14 amino acids. V lost 5 bases, J lost 0 bases, and 8 bases lay in between. Looked up from germline, CDR1 is SGHTA and CDR2 is FQGNSA. CDR3 amino acids: CASSDRSSYNEQFF. Here the CDR3 DNA reads TGTGCCAGCAGCGACAGGTCCTCCTACAATGAGCAGTTCTTC.

In its sample, this clone was seen a few times. The J gene is TRBJ2-5, the V gene TRBV5-6; TRBD1 matches at 8 bases. The ends lost 0 bases at V and 5 bases at J; junction bases unmatched: 6. This CDR3 has 15 residues. Germline assignment: CDR1 SGHDT and CDR2 YYEEEE. CDR3 loop: CASSLVDRERETQYF. The CDR3 coding sequence is TGTGCCAGCAGCTTGGTGGACAGGGAGCGGGAGACCCAGTACTTC. Based on the CDR3 plus reference TRBV5-6 and TRBJ2-5, the full variable domain is DAGVTQSPTHLIKTRGQQVTLRCSPKSGHDTVSWYQQALGQGPQFIFQYYEEEERQRGNFPDRFSGHQFPNYSSELNVNALLLGDSALYLCASSLVDRERETQYFGPGTRLLVL.

The chain links TRBV24-1 to TRBJ2-7; TRBD1 agrees at 7 bases. Germline V gene sequence: CDR1 KGHDR, CDR2 SFDVKD. Unmatched junction bases numbered 7, after V lost 6 bases and J lost 6 bases. The CDR3 covers 13 residues. Here the CDR3 reads CATSSSTGPEQYF. In DNA form, the CDR3 reads TGTGCCACCAGTTCCTCGACAGGGCCCGAGCAGTACTTC.

The rearrangement uses TRBV29-1 and TRBJ1-6, with 7 bases that match TRBD1. Per germline, CDR1 SQVTM and CDR2 ANQGSEA. The CDR3 spans 14 residues. V was clipped by 7 bases and J by 5 bases; unmatched bases: 8. The CDR3 nucleotides read TGCAGCGCATCGACCGGGACAGATAATTCACCCCTCCACTTT. As protein: CSASTGTDNSPLHF.

The chain couples TRBV10-3 to TRBJ1-1; D possibly corresponds to TRBD1 (6 bases). Germline CDR1 ENHRY, CDR2 SYGVKD. This CDR3 has 13 residues. The V end was cut by 8 bases, the J end by 1 base, with 11 bases between. Here the CDR3 DNA reads TGTGCCATCGAAGACAGGAGGAACACTGAAGCTTTCTTT. Its translation is CAIEDRRNTEAFF.

The chain links TRBV2 to TRBJ1-2; 10 nucleotides match TRBD1. The CDR3 spans 16 residues. Germline V gene sequence: CDR1 SNHLY, CDR2 FYNNEI. V lost 8 bases to trimming and J lost 2 bases; unmatched junction nucleotides: 11. For the CDR3, the DNA is TGTGCCAGCGGATCCGGGACAGGGGACCTAAACTATGGCTACACCTTC. Amino acids: CASGSGTGDLNYGYTF.

This chain uses TRBV12-3 or TRBV12-4 with TRBJ2-7; TRBD2 might be the D (5 bases). The V end was cut by 0 bases, the J end by 9 bases, with 9 bases between. CDR3 length: 12 residues. CDR3 in DNA: TGTGCCAGCAGTTTAGCGCAACGGGGGCAGTACTTC. Translation gives CASSLAQRGQYF.

The chain combines TRBV28 with TRBJ1-2, with a weak D call TRBD1 (6 bases). Germline V lookup: CDR1 MDHEN, CDR2 SYDVKM. V lost 4 bases and J lost 0, with 12 bases in between. The CDR3 spans 15 residues. CDR3 bases: TGTGCCAGCAGTTCCCTCCAGGGGACTAACTATGGCTACACCTTC. As protein: CASSSLQGTNYGYTF.

The chain carries TRBV3-1 (or the pseudogene TRBV3-2) and TRBJ2-5; possible D gene TRBD1, 7 bases. Between the trimmed V and J ends, which lost 4 bases and 2 bases, there was a span of 17 bases. Germline-derived CDR1 and CDR2 are LGHDT and YNNKEL (reference sequence). CDR3 length equals 16 residues. CDR3 sequence: CASSLRRGLGQETQYF. CDR3 DNA sequence: TGTGCCAGCAGCCTTAGGAGGGGGCTTGGACAAGAGACCCAGTACTTC.

This chain joins TRBV21-1 and TRBJ2-1; the listed D gene, TRBD2, was not tested against the DNA. TRBV21-1 is a listed pseudogene. CDR3 size: 12 residues. The CDR3 protein is CASKSGEGEQFF. CDR3 DNA sequence: TGTGCCAGCAAAAGTGGGGAGGGTGAGCAGTTCTTC.

The V and J genes are TRBV5-6 and TRBJ2-2; D might be TRBD1 (6 bases). The ends were cut back, 0 bases at V and 1 base at J, with 10 bases in the middle. The CDR3 length is 16 residues. The germline V gene encodes CDR1 SGHDT and CDR2 YYEEEE. CDR3 DNA sequence: TGTGCCAGCAGCTTGGAGACGGACAGGAACACCGGGGAGCTGTTTTTT. This codes for CASSLETDRNTGELFF.

The rearrangement links TRBV5-4 to TRBJ1-3; 8 bases map to TRBD1. This CDR3 has 14 amino acids. Trimming at V came to 4 bases and at J to 0 bases, leaving 0 bases not matched to a gene. Germline V lookup: CDR1 SGHNT, CDR2 YYREEE (reference sequence). The CDR3, as DNA: TGTGCCAGCAGCACAGGGGGCTCTGGAAACACCATATATTTT. As protein: CASSTGGSGNTIYF.